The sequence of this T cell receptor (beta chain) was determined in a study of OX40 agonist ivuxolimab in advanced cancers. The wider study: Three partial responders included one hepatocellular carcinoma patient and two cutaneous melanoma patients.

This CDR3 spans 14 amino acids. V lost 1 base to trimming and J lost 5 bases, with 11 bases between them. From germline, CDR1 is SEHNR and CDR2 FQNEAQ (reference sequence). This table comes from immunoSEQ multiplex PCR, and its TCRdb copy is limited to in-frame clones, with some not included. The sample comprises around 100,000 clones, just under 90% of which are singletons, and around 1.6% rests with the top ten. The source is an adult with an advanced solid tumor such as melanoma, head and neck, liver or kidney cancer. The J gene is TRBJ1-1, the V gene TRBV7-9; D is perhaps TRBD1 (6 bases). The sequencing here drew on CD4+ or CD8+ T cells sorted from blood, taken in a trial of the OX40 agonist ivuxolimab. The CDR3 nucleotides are TGTGCCAGCAGCTTAGAGGGGGAGGGAACTGAAGCTTTCTTT. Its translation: CASSLEGEGTEAFF.